This entry lists 22 T cell receptor beta chains sequenced from one sample in a study of tumor and adjacent non-tumor tissue in lung cancer. Three rounds of nested PCR, following a modified ARM-PCR protocol, produced the TCRbeta library. TCRdb passed the multiplex PCR reads through MiXCR, listing each CDR3 protein once. The table lists over 100,000 distinct CDR3 sequences, about 61% of them singletons. The template was RNA from unsorted bulk tissue. More than 3 cm separated this lung sample from the edge of the tumor. Specimen: distant non-tumor lung tissue. These receptors all stem from a man in his 60s with non-small cell lung cancer.

The chain employs TRBV9 and TRBJ2-1; D is possibly TRBD2 (5 bases). This CDR3 contains 15 residues. Germline-derived CDR1 and CDR2 are SGDLS and YYNGEE. V shed 0 bases and J shed 4 bases, with 11 bases lying between them. The chain's CDR3 is CASSVGTLGYNEQFF. As DNA, the CDR3 is TGTGCCAGCAGCGTAGGGACTTTGGGGTACAATGAGCAGTTCTTC.

There are a few counts of this clonotype. This sequence joins TRBV5-8 and TRBJ1-5, with a possible D match to TRBD1 (5 bases). Trimming pared 3 bases from V and 7 bases from J, leaving 14 bases between. This CDR3 is built from 14 residues. Germline CDR1 SGHTS, CDR2 YDEGEE. CDR3 sequence: CASSWDPGMQPQHF. CDR3 DNA sequence: TGTGCCAGCAGCTGGGACCCCGGTATGCAGCCCCAGCATTTT.

V and J are TRBV4-2 and TRBJ2-5, with D perhaps matching TRBD2 (6 bases). Trimming took 9 bases from V and 4 from J, leaving 24 bases between them. CDR1 is LGHNA, CDR2 YNFKEQ, per germline. The length of the CDR3 is 16 residues. CDR3 region: CARSQAGGIGAETQYF. DNA for the CDR3: TGTGCCAGGAGTCAAGCTGGCGGGATCGGAGCAGAGACCCAGTACTTC.

The V gene is TRBV12-3 or TRBV12-4, the J gene TRBJ1-5; the D gene is possibly TRBD1 (5 bases). Trimming took off 8 bases at V and 0 bases at J, with 8 bases between the two ends. CDR3 length: 13 amino acids. In nucleotides, the CDR3 is TGTGCCAGCGGGACTGCTAGCAATCAGCCCCAGCATTTT. Encoded protein: CASGTASNQPQHF.

This clonotype has a handful of counts. The V call is TRBV20-1, the J call TRBJ2-1; 7 nucleotides agree with TRBD1. The ends lost 2 bases at V and 3 bases at J; junction bases unmatched: 4. Per the germline V gene, CDR1 is DFQATT and CDR2 is SNEGSKA (reference sequence). The length of the CDR3 is 14 residues. The CDR3 region is CSARTGAIYNEQFF. The CDR3 DNA sequence: TGCAGTGCTAGAACAGGGGCTATCTACAATGAGCAGTTCTTC.

This clonotype was recorded many times. The rearrangement links TRBV29-1 to TRBJ2-5, with TRBD1 identical over 9 bases. Trimming removed 7 bases from V and 5 bases from J; junction bases left unmatched: 5. Per the germline V gene, CDR1 is SQVTM and CDR2 is ANQGSEA. The CDR3 spans 12 residues. The CDR3 reads CSAYRGLETQYF. In DNA form, the CDR3 reads TGCAGCGCTTACAGGGGGCTTGAGACCCAGTACTTC. Full variable domain (remainder filled in from reference TRBV29-1 and TRBJ2-5): SAVISQKPSRDICQRGTSLTIQCQVDSQVTMMFWYRQQPGQSLTLIATANQGSEATYESGFVIDKFPISRPNLTFSTLTVSNMSPEDSSIYLCSAYRGLETQYFGPGTRLLVL.

Comments on this clonotype: A much larger clone differs from this one at a single base, so this may be a read error. The chain couples TRBV5-6 to TRBJ2-7; no clear D. This CDR3 comprises 15 residues. Germline V gene lookup returns CDR1 SGHDT and CDR2 YYEEEE. Trimming pared 4 bases from V and 5 bases from J, leaving 19 bases between. CDR3 nucleotides: TGTGCCAGCAGCCTTCAGAGGTGGGAACCCAACGAGCAGTACTTC. Translating it yields CASSLQRWEPNEQYF.

This clonotype was recorded only once. This may stem from a read error, because a much larger clone lies one nucleotide away. The rearrangement links TRBV6-5 to TRBJ2-3; 8 nucleotides match TRBD2. The J segment lost 5 bases and the V segment lost 5 bases, leaving 3 bases of the junction unmatched. Looked up from germline, CDR1 is MNHEY and CDR2 is SVGAGI. There are 13 residues in the CDR3. The CDR3, as DNA: TGTGCCAGCAGTCACGGGAGGGGAGATACGCAGTATTTT. It specifies CASSHGRGDTQYF.

Many counts were recorded for this clonotype. The gene calls are TRBV6-5 and TRBJ1-1, with 9 bases aligning to TRBD1. This CDR3 is 14 amino acids long. Germline values: CDR1 MNHEY, CDR2 SVGAGI. The trim removed 4 bases at V and 5 bases at J, leaving 5 bases unmatched. The CDR3 spells CASSSQGAGTEAFF. In DNA form, the CDR3 reads TGTGCCAGCAGTTCACAGGGGGCAGGTACTGAAGCTTTCTTT.

This clonotype was seen a few times. This may be a read error: a much more frequent sequence differs by one nucleotide. This rearrangement joins TRBV6-5 to TRBJ2-2; the D gene is possibly TRBD1 (5 bases). The CDR3 has 15 amino acids. Germline V gene lookup returns CDR1 MNHEY and CDR2 SVGAGI. The CDR3 spells CPSSYSFREGGELFF. The DNA for the CDR3 is TGTCCCAGCAGTTACTCGTTCAGGGAAGGCGGGGAGCTGTTTTTT.

On this clonotype: The germline gene is not matched at one end of the junction; a read error may be the cause. The CDR3 loop reads CASSYSSGAIQGTQYF. DNA of the CDR3: TGTGCCAGCAGTTACTCATCGGGGGCTATCCAAGGGACCCAGTACTTC. The gene calls are TRBV6-5 and TRBJ2-5; either TRBD1 or TRBD2 may fit D (6 bases each). Germline CDR1 and CDR2: MNHEY and SVGAGI. This CDR3 has 16 residues.

This clonotype was seen only a few times. Given a much more abundant clone one base away, this may be a read error. V usage is TRBV4-2 and J usage is TRBJ2-7; D gene uncertain. Germline CDR1 is LGHNA and CDR2 is YNFKEQ. The CDR3 has 15 amino acids. CDR3 protein: CASSQGSGPSYEEYF. In DNA, the CDR3 is TGTGCCAGCAGCCAAGGGTCAGGACCGTCCTACGAGGAGTACTTC.

Worth noting for this clonotype: This may come from a read error, since a much larger clone is one base off. The rearrangement joins TRBV2 to TRBJ2-2; D not certain. V lost 7 bases, J lost 4 bases, and 7 bases lay in between. This CDR3 spans 12 amino acids. Germline CDR1 and CDR2: SNHLY and FYNNEI. The CDR3 loop is CASTLLTGELFF. The CDR3 coding sequence is TGTGCCAGCACTCTACTCACCGGGGAGCTGTTTTTT.

This clonotype has a count of ten or more. The chain links TRBV7-9 to TRBJ1-5; 7 positions match TRBD1. The germline CDR1 and CDR2 sequences are SEHNR and FQNEAQ (reference sequence). Trimming at V came to 6 bases and at J to 5 bases, leaving 4 bases not matched to a gene. This CDR3 is built from 13 residues. The CDR3 here is CASSPGQDQPQHF. Written as DNA, the CDR3 is TGTGCCAGCAGTCCTGGACAGGATCAGCCCCAGCATTTT.

This sequence joins TRBV4-2 and TRBJ2-2, with a possible D match to TRBD2 (5 bases). Germline CDR1 is LGHNA and CDR2 is YNFKEQ. The CDR3 is made up of 17 amino acids. V lost 8 bases to trimming and J lost 7 bases, with 26 bases between them. CDR3 residues: CASGREGRGSAVGELFF. The CDR3 DNA sequence: TGTGCCAGCGGCCGGGAAGGGAGAGGGAGCGCGGTCGGGGAGCTGTTTTTT.

With respect to this clonotype: This may stem from a read error, because a much larger clone lies one nucleotide away. This chain connects TRBV6-2 or TRBV6-3 to TRBJ1-1, with D perhaps TRBD1 (5 bases). Looked up from germline, CDR1 is MNHEY and CDR2 is SVGEGT. Trimming removed 5 bases at V and 5 bases at J, with 12 bases between. This CDR3 is built from 13 residues. The CDR3 nucleotides read TGTGCCAGCAGTGGCAGGGTGGAAACTGAAGCTTTCTTT. Protein: CASSGRVETEAFF.

With regard to this clonotype: A junction boundary mismatches the germline segment, possibly from a read error. V usage is TRBV4-1 and J usage is TRBJ2-1; 10 bases fit TRBD2. The CDR3 is made up of 17 amino acids. CDR1 and CDR2 from the germline V gene are MGHRA and YSYEKL. The CDR3 region has the DNA TGCTCCAGCAGCCAACTTAGGGCTAGCGGGAGCGGGAATGAGCAGTTCTTC. Encoded protein: CSSSQLRASGSGNEQFF.

A few counts support this clonotype. A much larger clone differs by one base, so this may be a read error. This chain uses TRBV29-1 with TRBJ2-2; D is perhaps TRBD2 (5 bases). The CDR3 loop spans 14 amino acids. Germline V CDR1 and CDR2: SQVTM, ANQGSEA. The CDR3 DNA follows: TGCAGCGCCCAAAGGTTGGATTTGACCGGGGAGCTGCTTTTT. Its translation is CSAQRLDLTGELLF.

By sample fraction, this clonotype is hyperexpanded. The chain has TRBV11-3 and TRBJ2-1, with 9 nucleotides matching TRBD2. V lost 4 bases and J lost 7; bases outside the gene matches: 5. CDR3 length equals 14 residues. Looked up from germline, CDR1 is SGHNT and CDR2 is YENEEA. The CDR3: CASSWEGLANEQFF. CDR3 in DNA: TGTGCCAGCAGCTGGGAAGGACTAGCGAATGAGCAGTTCTTC.

The rearrangement joins TRBV4-3 to TRBJ2-7, with 8 nucleotides matching TRBD2. CDR3 size: 16 residues. Per germline, CDR1 LGHNA and CDR2 YSLEER. V trimming: 0 bases; J trimming: 6 bases; junction bases outside the gene matches: 10. The DNA for the CDR3 is TGCGCCAGCAGCCAAGATAAGGGCGGGGGGCTTTCCGAGCAGTACGTC. Protein sequence: CASSQDKGGGLSEQYV.

A remark on this clonotype: A single base separates this from a much larger clone, so it may be a read error. The V call is TRBV28, the J call TRBJ1-5; 10 bases align to TRBD1. CDR3 length equals 14 residues. The germline V gene has CDR1 MDHEN and CDR2 SYDVKM. The CDR3, as DNA: TGTACCAGCAGAACACCGGGACAGGGGAGTCCCCAGCATTTT. This gives the protein CTSRTPGQGSPQHF. The full variable domain, rest sourced from reference TRBV28 and TRBJ1-5, is DVKVTQSSRYLVKRTGEKVFLECVQDMDHENMFWYRQDPGLGLRLIYFSYDVKMKEKGDIPEGYSVSREKKERFSLILESASTNQTSMYLCTSRTPGQGSPQHFGDGTRLSIL.

Details on this clonotype: A single base separates this from a much larger clone, so it may be a read error. The chain recombines TRBV12-5 with TRBJ2-1; 7 nucleotides align to TRBD2. The CDR3 loop spans 15 amino acids. Trimming took 10 bases from V and 3 from J; bases not matched to a gene: 12. The germline V gene encodes CDR1 LGHNT and CDR2 FRNRAP. CDR3 sequence: CANETSGVNYNEQFF. CDR3 coding DNA: TGTGCTAATGAAACCAGCGGGGTTAACTACAATGAGCAGTTCTTC.